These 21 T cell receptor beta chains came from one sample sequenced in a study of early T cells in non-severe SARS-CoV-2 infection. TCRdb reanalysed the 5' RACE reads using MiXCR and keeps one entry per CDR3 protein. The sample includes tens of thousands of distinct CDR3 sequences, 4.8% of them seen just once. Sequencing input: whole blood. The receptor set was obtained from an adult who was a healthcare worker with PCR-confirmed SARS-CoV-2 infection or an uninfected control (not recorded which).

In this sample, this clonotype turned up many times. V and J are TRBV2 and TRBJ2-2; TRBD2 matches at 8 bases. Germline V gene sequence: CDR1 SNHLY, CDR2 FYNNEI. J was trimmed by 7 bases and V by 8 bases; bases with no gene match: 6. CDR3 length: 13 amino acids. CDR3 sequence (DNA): TGTGCCAGCGCCGGGGGGGCTATCGGGGAGCTGTTTTTT. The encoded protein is CASAGGAIGELFF.

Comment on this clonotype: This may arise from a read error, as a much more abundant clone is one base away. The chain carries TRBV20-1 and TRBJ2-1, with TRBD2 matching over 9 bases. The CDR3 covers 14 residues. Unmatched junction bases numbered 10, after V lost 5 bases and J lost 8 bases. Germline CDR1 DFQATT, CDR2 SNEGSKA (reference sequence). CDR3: CSAVSGSASDEQFF. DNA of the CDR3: TGCAGTGCTGTTAGCGGGAGCGCCTCAGATGAGCAGTTCTTC.

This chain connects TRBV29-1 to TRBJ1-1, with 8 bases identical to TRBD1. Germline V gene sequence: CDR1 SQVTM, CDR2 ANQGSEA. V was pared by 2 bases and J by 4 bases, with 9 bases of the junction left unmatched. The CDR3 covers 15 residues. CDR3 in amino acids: CSVEWTGRLRTEAFF. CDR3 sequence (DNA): TGCAGCGTTGAATGGACAGGGCGGCTGCGCACTGAAGCTTTCTTT.

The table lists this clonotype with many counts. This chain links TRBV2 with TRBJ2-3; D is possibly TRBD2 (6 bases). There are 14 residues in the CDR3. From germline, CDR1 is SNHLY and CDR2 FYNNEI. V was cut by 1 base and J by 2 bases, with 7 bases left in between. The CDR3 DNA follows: TGTGCCAGCAGTGAAGGACTAGACACAGATACGCAGTATTTT. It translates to CASSEGLDTDTQYF. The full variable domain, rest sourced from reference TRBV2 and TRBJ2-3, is EPEVTQTPSHQVTQMGQEVILRCVPISNHLYFYWYRQILGQKVEFLVSFYNNEISEKSEIFDDQFSVERPDGSNFTLKIRSTKLEDSAMYFCASSEGLDTDTQYFGPGTRLTVL.

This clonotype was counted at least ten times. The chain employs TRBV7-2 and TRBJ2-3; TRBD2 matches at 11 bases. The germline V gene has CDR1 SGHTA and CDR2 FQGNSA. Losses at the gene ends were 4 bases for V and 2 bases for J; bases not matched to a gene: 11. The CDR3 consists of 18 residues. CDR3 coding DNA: TGTGCCAGCAGCTCCCCACCCCCACTAGCGGGAGTCACAGATACGCAGTATTTT. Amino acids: CASSSPPPLAGVTDTQYF.

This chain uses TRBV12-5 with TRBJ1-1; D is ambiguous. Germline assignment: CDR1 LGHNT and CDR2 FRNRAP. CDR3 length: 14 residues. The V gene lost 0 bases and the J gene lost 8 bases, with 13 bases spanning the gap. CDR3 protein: CASGLVLRRPEAFF. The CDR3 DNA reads TGTGCTAGTGGTTTGGTACTGCGACGGCCCGAAGCTTTCTTT. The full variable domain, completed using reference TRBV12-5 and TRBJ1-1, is DARVTQTPRHKVTEMGQEVTMRCQPILGHNTVFWYRQTMMQGLELLAYFRNRAPLDDSGMPKDRFSAEMPDATLATLKIQPSEPRDSAVYFCASGLVLRRPEAFFGQGTRLTVV.

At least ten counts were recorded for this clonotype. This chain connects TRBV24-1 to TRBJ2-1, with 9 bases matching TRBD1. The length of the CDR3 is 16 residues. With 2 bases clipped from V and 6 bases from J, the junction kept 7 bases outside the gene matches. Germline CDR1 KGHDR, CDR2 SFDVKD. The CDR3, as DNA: TGTGCCACCAGTGATTGGGGGGGGACAGGGTTCAATGAGCAGTTCTTC. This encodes CATSDWGGTGFNEQFF.

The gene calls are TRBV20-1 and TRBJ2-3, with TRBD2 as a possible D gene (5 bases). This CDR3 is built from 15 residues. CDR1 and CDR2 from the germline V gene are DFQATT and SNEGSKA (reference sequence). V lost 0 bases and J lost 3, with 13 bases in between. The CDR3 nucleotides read TGCAGTGCTAGAGATTCCCGGGATTATACAGATACGCAGTATTTT. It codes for CSARDSRDYTDTQYF.

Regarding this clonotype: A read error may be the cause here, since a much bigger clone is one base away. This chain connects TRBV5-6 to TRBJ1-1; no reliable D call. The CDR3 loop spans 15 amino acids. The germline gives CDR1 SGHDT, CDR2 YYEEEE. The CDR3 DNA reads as TGTGCCAGCAGCTTGGCCTTACATATAAACACTGAAACTTTCTTT. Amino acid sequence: CASSLALHINTETFF.

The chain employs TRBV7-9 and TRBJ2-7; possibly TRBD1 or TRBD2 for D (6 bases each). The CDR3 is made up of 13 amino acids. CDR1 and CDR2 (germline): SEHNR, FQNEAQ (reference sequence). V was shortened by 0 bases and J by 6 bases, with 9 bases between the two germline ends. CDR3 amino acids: CASSLAQGLEQYF. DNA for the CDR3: TGTGCCAGCAGCTTAGCACAGGGACTCGAGCAGTACTTC.

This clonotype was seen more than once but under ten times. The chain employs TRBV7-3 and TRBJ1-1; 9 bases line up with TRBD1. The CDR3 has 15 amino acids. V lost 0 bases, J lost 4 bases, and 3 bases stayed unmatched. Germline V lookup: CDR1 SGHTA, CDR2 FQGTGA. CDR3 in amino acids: CASSLTPTGGTEAFF. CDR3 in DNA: TGTGCCAGCAGCTTAACCCCGACAGGGGGCACTGAAGCTTTCTTT.

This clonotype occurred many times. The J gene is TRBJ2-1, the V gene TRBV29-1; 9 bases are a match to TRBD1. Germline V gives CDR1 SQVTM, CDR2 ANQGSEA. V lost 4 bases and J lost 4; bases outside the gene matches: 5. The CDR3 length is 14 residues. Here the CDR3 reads CSVVRDRGYNEQFF. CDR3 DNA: TGCAGCGTTGTCCGCGACAGGGGGTACAATGAGCAGTTCTTC.

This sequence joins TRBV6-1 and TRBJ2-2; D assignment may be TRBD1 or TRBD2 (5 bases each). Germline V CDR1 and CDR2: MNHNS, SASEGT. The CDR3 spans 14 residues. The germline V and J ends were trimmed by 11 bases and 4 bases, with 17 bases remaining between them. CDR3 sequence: CAARWGSFTGELFF. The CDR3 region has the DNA TGTGCCGCTCGATGGGGGTCTTTCACCGGGGAGCTGTTTTTT.

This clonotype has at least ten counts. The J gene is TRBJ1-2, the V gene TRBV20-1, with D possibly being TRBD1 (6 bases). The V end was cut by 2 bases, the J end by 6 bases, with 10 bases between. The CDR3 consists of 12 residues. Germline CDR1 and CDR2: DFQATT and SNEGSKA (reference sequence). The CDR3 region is CSARQGKDGYTF. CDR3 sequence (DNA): TGCAGTGCTAGACAGGGGAAGGATGGCTACACCTTC.

This CDR3 is CASSQDSTSGGFYEQYF. The CDR3 nucleotides read TGCGCCAGCAGCCAAGATAGCACCTCAGGGGGCTTTTACGAGCAGTACTTC. The chain combines TRBV4-1 with TRBJ2-7, with TRBD1 matching 8 bases. V lost 0 bases and J lost 4; bases outside the gene matches: 11. CDR3 length: 17 residues. Germline CDR1 and CDR2: MGHRA and YSYEKL.

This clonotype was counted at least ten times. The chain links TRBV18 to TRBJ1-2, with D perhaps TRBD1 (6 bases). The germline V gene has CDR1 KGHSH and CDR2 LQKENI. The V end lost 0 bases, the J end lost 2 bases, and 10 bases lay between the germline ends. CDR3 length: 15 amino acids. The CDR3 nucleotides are TGTGCCAGCTCACCACCTGACAGGCCCAACTATGGCTACACCTTC. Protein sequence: CASSPPDRPNYGYTF.

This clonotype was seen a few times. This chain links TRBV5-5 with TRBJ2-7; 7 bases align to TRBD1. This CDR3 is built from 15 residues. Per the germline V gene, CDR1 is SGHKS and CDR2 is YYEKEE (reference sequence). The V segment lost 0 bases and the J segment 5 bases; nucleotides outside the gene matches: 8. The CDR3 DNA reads TGTGCCAGCAGCTTGGTTACAGGGGTTAGTCACGAGCAGTACTTC. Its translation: CASSLVTGVSHEQYF. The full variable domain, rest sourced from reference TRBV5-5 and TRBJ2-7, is DAGVTQSPTHLIKTRGQQVTLRCSPISGHKSVSWYQQVLGQGPQFIFQYYEKEERGRGNFPDRFSARQFPNYSSELNVNALLLGDSALYLCASSLVTGVSHEQYFGPGTRLTVT.

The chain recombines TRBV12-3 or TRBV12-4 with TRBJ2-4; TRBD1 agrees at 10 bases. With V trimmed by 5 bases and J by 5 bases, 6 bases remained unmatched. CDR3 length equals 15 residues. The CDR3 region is CASSRRTGGENIQYF. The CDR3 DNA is TGTGCCAGCAGTCGCCGGACAGGGGGGGAAAACATTCAGTACTTC.

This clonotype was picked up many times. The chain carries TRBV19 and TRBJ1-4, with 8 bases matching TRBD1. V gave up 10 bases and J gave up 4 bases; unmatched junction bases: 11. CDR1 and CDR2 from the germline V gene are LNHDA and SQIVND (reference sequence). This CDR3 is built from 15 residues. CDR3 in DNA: TGTGCCACCAGCAGAGACGGACAGGGTAATGAAAAACTGTTTTTT. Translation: CATSRDGQGNEKLFF.

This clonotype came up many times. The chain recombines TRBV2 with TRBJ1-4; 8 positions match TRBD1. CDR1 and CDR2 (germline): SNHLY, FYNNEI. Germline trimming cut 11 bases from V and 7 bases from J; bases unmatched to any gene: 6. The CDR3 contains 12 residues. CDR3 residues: CAFTGTGEKLFF. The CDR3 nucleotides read TGTGCCTTTACGGGGACAGGTGAAAAACTGTTTTTT.

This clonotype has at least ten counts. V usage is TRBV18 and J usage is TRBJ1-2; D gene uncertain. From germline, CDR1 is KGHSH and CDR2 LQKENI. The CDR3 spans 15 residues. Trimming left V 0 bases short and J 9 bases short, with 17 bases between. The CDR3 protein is CASSPPAAVSPRYTF. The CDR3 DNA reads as TGTGCCAGCTCACCACCGGCAGCGGTTTCACCCCGCTACACCTTC. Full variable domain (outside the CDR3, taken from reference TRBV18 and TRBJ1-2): NAGVMQNPRHLVRRRGQEARLRCSPMKGHSHVYWYRQLPEEGLKFMVYLQKENIIDESGMPKERFSAEFPKEGPSILRIQQVVRGDSAAYFCASSPPAAVSPRYTFGSGTRLTVV.